This T cell receptor beta chain was obtained from a study of identical twins. This clonotype was counted many times. Its target is not known. With template switching, a universal primer site was added, and the cDNA carried unique molecular identifiers. MiXCR, applied by TCRdb to the 5' RACE reads, yields one record per CDR3 protein. The table shows about 330,000 distinct CDR3 sequences, with roughly 12% occurring only once. Overall study results and limits: Insertions were reduced in abundant cord blood beta clonotypes but not in memory repertoires. Zero-insertion analyses might be partly confounded by invariant T cells like MAIT and iNKT.

The CDR3 length is 12 residues. With 5 bases removed from V and 8 bases from J, the gap between germline ends came to 12 bases. Germline-derived CDR1 and CDR2 are SGHVS and FQNEAQ. These data also featured in a second study, about yellow fever vaccine responses in identical twins. That source adds: Reports say the vaccine T cell response in twins looked partly convergent and partly personalized.

This rearrangement joins TRBV7-8 to TRBJ1-1; maybe TRBD1 (6 bases). The clonotype originates from a woman aged 18-29 years in good health. The source material was CD8+ T cells sorted from blood. The CDR3 region has the DNA TGTGCCAGCAGCCCAGGGGTGGAAGAAGCTTTCTTT. Its protein product is CASSPGVEEAFF. Full variable domain (outside the CDR3, taken from reference TRBV7-8 and TRBJ1-1): GAGVSQSPRYKVAKRGQDVALRCDPISGHVSLFWYQQALGQGPEFLTYFQNEAQLDKSGLPSDRFFAERPEGSVSTLKIQRTQQEDSAVYLCASSPGVEEAFFGQGTRLTVV.